This T cell receptor (beta chain) was observed in a study of T cell clonality in common variable immunodeficiency. In the case of this clone: The antigen is undetermined. The CDR3 extends 3 residues past the end of the read, so its final part is completed from the germline J gene.

Patients and controls were mostly of Caucasian heritage. Data came from immunoSEQ multiplex PCR; TCRdb stores just in-frame clones and leaves some out. Captured here are 25,000 to 30,000 clones, none seen once; the top ten comprise approximately 3%. Study results and caveats: Patient heterogeneity in the CVID cohort limited correlations between repertoire features and clinical complications. Reportedly, TCR beta sequences from common variable immunodeficiency showed fewer deletions and N-nucleotide insertions.

V lost 1 base and J 7 bases, leaving 17 bases between the germline ends. CDR1 is KGHSH, CDR2 LQKENI, per germline. CDR3 length equals 16 residues. Material: peripheral blood mononuclear cells. This chain links TRBV18 with TRBJ2-1; D might be TRBD2 (7 bases). The source is a human donor with common variable immunodeficiency. The chain's CDR3 is CASSPRGGGTGNEQFF. CDR3 bases read: TGTGCCAGCTCACCACGGGGCGGGGGCACAGGGAATGAG.